This T cell receptor beta chain was sequenced in a study of T cell responses to AZD1222 COVID-19 vaccine. Some clones are missing from TCRdb's copy, which holds only in-frame ones; the method was immunoSEQ multiplex PCR. Altogether about 160,000 clones are present, roughly 88% being singletons, with the ten largest covering roughly 4%. The material sequenced was peripheral blood, taken 28 days after the second AZD1222 dose. This clonotype was obtained from an adult who received the AZD1222 COVID-19 vaccine.

CDR3 bases: TGTGCCAGCGGCGACGGACTTGGGGGCACTGAAGCTTTCTTT. It yields the protein CASGDGLGGTEAFF. V and J are TRBV6-5 and TRBJ1-1; D might be TRBD1 (5 bases). Germline V gene data show CDR1 as MNHEY and CDR2 as SVGAGI. Trimming removed 8 bases at V and 4 bases at J, with 17 bases between. CDR3 length: 14 amino acids.